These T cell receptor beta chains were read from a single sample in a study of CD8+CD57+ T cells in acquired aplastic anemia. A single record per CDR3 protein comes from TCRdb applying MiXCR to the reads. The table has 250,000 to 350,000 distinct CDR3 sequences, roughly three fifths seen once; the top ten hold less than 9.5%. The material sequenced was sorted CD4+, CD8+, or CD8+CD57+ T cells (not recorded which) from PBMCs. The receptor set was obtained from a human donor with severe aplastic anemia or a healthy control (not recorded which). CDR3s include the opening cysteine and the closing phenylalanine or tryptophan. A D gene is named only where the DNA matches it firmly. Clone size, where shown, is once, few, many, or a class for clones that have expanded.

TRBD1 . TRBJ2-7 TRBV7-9 TGTGCCAGCAGCTTGACAGGGTTAAGTGACGAGCAGTACTTC CASSLTGLSDEQYF
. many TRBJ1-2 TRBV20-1 TGCAGTGCTAGAGATCGTAGAGGGAACTATGGCTACACCTTC CSARDRRGNYGYTF
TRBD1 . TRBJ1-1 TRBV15 TGTGCCACCAGCGGACAGGGGTCCGGGAGCACTGAAGCTTTCTTT CATSGQGSGSTEAFF
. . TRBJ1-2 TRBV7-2 TGTGCCAGCAGGCCGACAGGCCACTATGGCTACACCTTC CASRPTGHYGYTF
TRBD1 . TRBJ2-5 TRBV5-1 TGCGCCAGCAGCCGGACAGGGAGCGGGGAGACCCAGTACTTC CASSRTGSGETQYF
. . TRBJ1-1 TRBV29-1 TGCAGCGCCGAATCCGGGGGAACTGAAGCTTTCTTT CSAESGGTEAFF
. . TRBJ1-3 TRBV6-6 TGTGCCAGCACCGTGGGACAACTGAACACCATATATTTT CASTVGQLNTIYF
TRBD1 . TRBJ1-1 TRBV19 TGTGCCAGTAGTAAAAACAGGGGGCATGCTTTCTTT CASSKNRGHAFF
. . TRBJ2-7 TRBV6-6 TGTGCCAGCACCCGACAGGTTGTTGTGGGCGAGCAGTACTTC CASTRQVVVGEQYF
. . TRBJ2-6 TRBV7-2 TGTGCCAGCAGCTCCTCTCTGGGCGCTGGGGCCAACGTCCTGACTTTC CASSSSLGAGANVLTF
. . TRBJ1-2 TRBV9 TGTGCCAGCAGCTCTTCTCTATCCCCTAACTATGGCTACACCTTC CASSSSLSPNYGYTF
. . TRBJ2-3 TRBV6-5 TGTGCCAGCACCCTGGGGTGGTCCTCTAATAGTGGGGCAGATACGCAGTATTTT CASTLGWSSNSGADTQYF
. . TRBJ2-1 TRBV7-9 TGTGCCAGCAGCTTAGCGACAGATAACAATGAGCAGTTCTTC CASSLATDNNEQFF
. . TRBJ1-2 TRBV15 TGTGCCACCAGCAGGACCTTCTTTAATGGCTACACCTTC CATSRTFFNGYTF
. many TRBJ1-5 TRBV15 TGTGCCACCAGCAGAGAGACCTTTTTTAATCAGCCCCAGCATTTT CATSRETFFNQPQHF
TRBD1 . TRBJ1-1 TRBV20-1 TGCAGTGCTCGGGACAGGAAGACTTTCTTT CSARDRKTFF
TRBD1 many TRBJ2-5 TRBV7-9 TGTGCCAGCAGCACACAGGGGGCCGCGGAGACCCAGTACTTC CASSTQGAAETQYF
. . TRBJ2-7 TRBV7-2 TGTGCCAGCAGCTTAGGACTAGGTGTCTACGAGCAGTACTTC CASSLGLGVYEQYF
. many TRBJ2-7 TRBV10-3 TGTGCCATCAGTGAGTCACAGGGACGCTCCTACGAGCAGTACTTC CAISESQGRSYEQYF
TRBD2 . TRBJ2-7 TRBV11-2 TGTGCCAGCAGCTTAAGTCTAGCGGTTCTCTCCTACGAGCAGTACTTC CASSLSLAVLSYEQYF
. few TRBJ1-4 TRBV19 TGTGCCAGTAGTTTGGCAGGCGCTAATGAAAAACTGTTTTTT CASSLAGANEKLFF
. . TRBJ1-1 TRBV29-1 TGCAGCGCCGACCGGGACGGTCAACGGAACACTGAAGCTTTCTTT CSADRDGQRNTEAFF
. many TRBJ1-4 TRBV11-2 TGTGCCAGCAGCTCCTCGGGGGGCGCCCGGGAAAAACTGTTTTTT CASSSSGGAREKLFF
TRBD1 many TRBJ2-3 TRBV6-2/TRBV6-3 TGTGCCAGCAGTAGACAGGGAACAGATACGCAGTATTTT CASSRQGTDTQYF
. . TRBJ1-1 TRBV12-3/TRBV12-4 TGTGCCAGCAGCCCTCGATCCACTGAAGCTTTCTTT CASSPRSTEAFF
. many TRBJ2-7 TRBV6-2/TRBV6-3 TGTGCCAGCAGTTACGGCCGGGGACTCTCCTACGAGCAGTACTTC CASSYGRGLSYEQYF
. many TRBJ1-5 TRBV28 TGTGCCAGCAGTCCGACCTACCAGCAGCCCCAGCATTTT CASSPTYQQPQHF
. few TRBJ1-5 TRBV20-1 TGCAGTGCTAGTGAAGGATATCAGCCCCAGCATTTT CSASEGYQPQHF
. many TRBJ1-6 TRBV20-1 TGCAGTGCTGGGAGCCGTGATTCACCCCTCCACTTT CSAGSRDSPLHF
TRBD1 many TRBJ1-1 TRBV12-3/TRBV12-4 TGTGCCAGCAGCGCACAGGGGCACACTGAAGCTTTCTTT CASSAQGHTEAFF
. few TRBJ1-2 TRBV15 TGTGCCACCAGCAGAGAGGTCGGGGCTTATGGCTACACCTTC CATSREVGAYGYTF
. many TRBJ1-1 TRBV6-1 TGTGCCAGCGGAGGACAGTTCACTGAAGCTTTCTTT CASGGQFTEAFF